One sample yielded the 27 T cell receptor beta chains listed below, sequenced in a study of T-cell reconstitution after alpha-beta-depleted transplantation in children. Unique molecular identifiers were used in preparing the TCRbeta library. TCRdb itself ran the PCR reads through MiXCR, one entry per CDR3 protein. The profile shows 70,000 or so distinct CDR3 sequences, around 9.9% of them singletons. Sequenced material: PBMCs, taken before TCRalphabeta/CD19-depleted stem cell transplant. The receptors stem from a boy between 10 and 17 years old with acute myeloid leukemia, due to receive a stem cell transplant.

This clonotype was counted ten times or more. The V call is TRBV12-3 or TRBV12-4, the J call TRBJ1-5, with D perhaps matching TRBD1 (6 bases). The V and J ends lost 1 base and 0 bases respectively, with 13 bases between them. This CDR3 is 17 amino acids long. The CDR3 DNA follows: TGTGCCAGCAGTTTAGAGGGAGGGGGATATAGCAATCAGCCCCAGCATTTT. It yields the protein CASSLEGGGYSNQPQHF.

This clonotype came up many times. This CDR3 reads CSASGGSGISETQYF. CDR3 bases: TGCAGTGCCAGCGGGGGGTCTGGGATCTCAGAGACCCAGTACTTC. The chain has TRBV20-1 and TRBJ2-5, with 9 bases that match TRBD2. CDR1 and CDR2 from the germline V gene are DFQATT and SNEGSKA (reference sequence). CDR3 length: 15 residues. The junction had 12 bases not matched to a gene; V was cut back by 6 bases and J by 4 bases.

This clonotype has a count of ten or more. The chain links TRBV7-9 to TRBJ2-7; possibly TRBD2 for D (6 bases). V was trimmed by 4 bases and J by 6 bases, leaving 13 bases between them. There are 13 residues in the CDR3. Germline V gene data show CDR1 as SEHNR and CDR2 as FQNEAQ (reference sequence). CDR3 region: CASSSRTIFEQYF. As DNA, the CDR3 is TGTGCCAGCAGCTCCCGGACTATTTTCGAGCAGTACTTC.

This clonotype is medium-sized (0.01 to 0.1%) by share. The chain has TRBV10-3 and TRBJ2-7; no firm D call. Deletions cut 0 bases from V and 11 bases from J, with 23 bases between. Germline V lookup: CDR1 ENHRY, CDR2 SYGVKD. The CDR3 is 16 amino acids. The CDR3 coding sequence is TGTGCCATCAGTGAGTCGCCGGAATCCAGAACGGGTTCGGAGTACTTC. It specifies CAISESPESRTGSEYF.

In its sample, this clonotype was seen many times. This chain joins TRBV7-2 and TRBJ2-1; D may be TRBD1 or TRBD2 (5 bases each). The CDR3 sequence is 15 residues long. CDR1 and CDR2 (germline): SGHTA, FQGNSA. V was pared by 3 bases and J by 5 bases, with 14 bases between. DNA of the CDR3: TGTGCCAGCAGCTTTGACGCAGGGACCAACAATGAGCAGTTCTTC. Translation: CASSFDAGTNNEQFF.

There are many counts of this clonotype. The V call is TRBV6-6, the J call TRBJ1-5; D is unresolved. V shed 4 bases and J shed 7 bases, with 8 bases lying between them. The germline V gene has CDR1 MNHNY and CDR2 SVGAGI (reference sequence). The CDR3 sequence is 12 residues long. The CDR3 DNA follows: TGTGCCAGCAGTTCACCGGGCCAGCCCCAGCATTTT. This sequence encodes CASSSPGQPQHF.

The sample holds many counts of this clonotype. The chain combines TRBV20-1 with TRBJ2-5; the D gene is possibly TRBD2 (6 bases). The germline V gene encodes CDR1 DFQATT and CDR2 SNEGSKA (reference sequence). CDR3 length: 15 amino acids. V was cut by 0 bases and J by 1 base, with 12 bases left in between. As DNA, the CDR3 is TGCAGTGCTAGAGATGTAGCGGCCGTCCAAGAGACCCAGTACTTC. Residues: CSARDVAAVQETQYF.

This clonotype was counted ten times or more. CDR3 residues: CSVEEGGHTDTQYF. CDR3 sequence (DNA): TGCAGCGTTGAAGAAGGAGGGCACACAGATACGCAGTATTTT. The chain has TRBV29-1 and TRBJ2-3; TRBD2 is a possible D gene (6 bases). Germline-derived CDR1 and CDR2 are SQVTM and ANQGSEA. V was pared by 0 bases and J by 2 bases, with 9 bases between. The CDR3 loop spans 14 amino acids.

This clonotype occurred many times. Written as DNA, the CDR3 is TGTGCCAGCAGTCCTTATGAATCTGGAAACACCATATATTTT. Protein product: CASSPYESGNTIYF. V usage is TRBV27 and J usage is TRBJ1-3; D call uncertain. V was cut by 5 bases and J by 1 base, with 9 bases left in between. This CDR3 spans 14 amino acids. Germline values: CDR1 MNHEY, CDR2 SMNVEV (reference sequence).

This clonotype was counted many times. The rearrangement links TRBV15 to TRBJ2-1, with unresolved D. The CDR3 covers 11 residues. The V end lost 2 bases, the J end lost 4 bases, and 0 bases lay between the germline ends. Germline CDR1 is LNHNV and CDR2 is YYDKDF (reference sequence). The CDR3: CATSRYNEQFF. CDR3 nucleotide sequence: TGTGCCACCAGCAGATACAATGAGCAGTTCTTC.

This clonotype was detected many times. The V call is TRBV7-2, the J call TRBJ1-1; D remains ambiguous. The CDR3 is 14 residues long. Germline CDR1 is SGHTA and CDR2 is FQGNSA. V was clipped by 1 base and J by 7 bases, with 13 bases between them. The CDR3 spells CASSLDRSFGEAFF. The CDR3 nucleotides are TGTGCCAGCAGCTTAGACAGATCCTTTGGTGAAGCTTTCTTT. The complete variable domain, with remaining parts taken from reference TRBV7-2 and TRBJ1-1, reads GAGVSQSPSNKVTEKGKDVELRCDPISGHTALYWYRQSLGQGLEFLIYFQGNSAPDKSGLPSDRFSAERTGGSVSTLTIQRTQQEDSAVYLCASSLDRSFGEAFFGQGTRLTVV.

This clonotype was picked up many times. The rearrangement uses TRBV7-9 and TRBJ1-3; no firm D call. The germline V gene encodes CDR1 SEHNR and CDR2 FQNEAQ (reference sequence). V dropped 4 bases and J dropped 0 bases, with 13 bases sitting between them. CDR3 length equals 16 residues. Written as DNA, the CDR3 is TGTGCCAGCAGCTCGGACGGATTTTTCTCTGGAAACACCATATATTTT. As protein: CASSSDGFFSGNTIYF.

The sample holds many counts of this clonotype. This rearrangement joins TRBV20-1 to TRBJ2-7; 10 nucleotides align to TRBD1. The V and J ends lost 1 base and 2 bases, in that order; junction bases with no gene match: 2. CDR3 length: 14 amino acids. Germline CDR1 reads DFQATT; CDR2 reads SNEGSKA (reference sequence). The CDR3 sequence is CSARGDRGPYEQYF. CDR3 nucleotide sequence: TGCAGTGCTAGAGGGGACAGGGGACCCTACGAGCAGTACTTC.

This clonotype has ten or more counts. The rearrangement links TRBV5-1 to TRBJ2-7; D remains unclear. This CDR3 comprises 14 residues. CDR1 is SGHRS, CDR2 YFSETQ, per germline. Trimming shortened V by 6 bases and J by 6 bases, and 19 bases separated the two germline ends. The CDR3 bases are TGCGCCAGCACACGCACCGAAATTATTGGCGAGCAGTACTTC. Amino acid sequence: CASTRTEIIGEQYF.

This clonotype has at least ten counts. The rearrangement uses TRBV20-1 and TRBJ2-4, with no clear D. The V end was cut by 3 bases, the J end by 5 bases, with 5 bases between. CDR3 length equals 11 residues. Germline loops: CDR1 DFQATT, CDR2 SNEGSKA (reference sequence). The CDR3 spells CSASRENIQYF. The CDR3 nucleotides read TGCAGTGCTAGTAGGGAAAACATTCAGTACTTC.

There are many counts of this clonotype. J is TRBJ2-3 and V is TRBV4-1, with 12 positions matching TRBD2. With V trimmed by 3 bases and J by 2 bases, 6 bases remained unmatched. The length of the CDR3 is 17 residues. CDR1 and CDR2 from the germline V gene are MGHRA and YSYEKL. The CDR3 protein is CASSHPRTSGNTDTQYF. CDR3 sequence (DNA): TGCGCCAGCAGCCATCCCAGGACTAGCGGGAACACAGATACGCAGTATTTT.

The genes are TRBV11-1 and TRBJ2-2, with a possible D match to TRBD2 (5 bases). The ends were cut back, 11 bases at V and 5 bases at J, with 30 bases in the middle. CDR1 and CDR2 (germline): SGHAT, FQDESV (reference sequence). The CDR3 is 18 residues long. The CDR3: CAFCLALSDGSSTGELFF. The CDR3 DNA follows: TGTGCCTTCTGTTTAGCGCTAAGTGATGGCTCGTCGACCGGGGAGCTGTTTTTT.

This clonotype was picked up many times. J is TRBJ2-2 and V is TRBV20-1; TRBD2 matches at 9 bases. V shed 6 bases and J 4 bases; nucleotides not matched to a gene: 12. Germline CDR1 is DFQATT and CDR2 is SNEGSKA (reference sequence). This CDR3 comprises 16 residues. This CDR3 reads CSARWVAGDPTGELFF. In DNA form, the CDR3 reads TGCAGTGCCCGTTGGGTAGCGGGAGACCCCACCGGGGAGCTGTTTTTT.

In this sample, this clonotype turned up many times. The chain is built from TRBV6-5 and TRBJ2-1; TRBD1 matches at 7 bases. This CDR3 is built from 18 residues. The V gene end was trimmed by 7 bases and the J gene end by 0 bases; junction bases not matched to a gene: 15. CDR1 and CDR2 from the germline V gene are MNHEY and SVGAGI. The CDR3 bases are TGTGCCAGCATGTTCGTACAGGGGCTCCTAAGCTCCTACAATGAGCAGTTCTTC. As protein: CASMFVQGLLSSYNEQFF.

The table lists this clonotype with many counts. CDR3 amino acids: CASSQDYGYTF. In DNA, the CDR3 is TGTGCCAGCAGCCAAGATTATGGCTACACCTTC. V is TRBV3-1 and J is TRBJ1-2; D unresolved. In germline, CDR1 is LGHDT, CDR2 YNNKEL (reference sequence). This CDR3 has 11 amino acids. Trimming left V 0 bases short and J 5 bases short, with 1 base between.

In its sample, this clonotype was seen many times. CDR3 region: CASSPLASAPRKEQYF. In DNA, the CDR3 is TGTGCCAGCAGCCCATTAGCGTCAGCGCCACGAAAAGAGCAGTACTTC. The rearrangement joins TRBV3-1 to TRBJ2-7; D possibly corresponds to TRBD2 (5 bases). V dropped 4 bases and J dropped 7 bases, with 23 bases sitting between them. Germline values: CDR1 LGHDT, CDR2 YNNKEL (reference sequence). The CDR3 spans 16 residues.

The chain joins TRBV9 to TRBJ2-1, with TRBD2 matching over 11 bases. The V gene's germline CDR1 is SGDLS and CDR2 YYNGEE. The CDR3 extends over 14 amino acids. V shed 3 bases and J 6 bases; nucleotides not matched to a gene: 2. The CDR3, as DNA: TGTGCCAGCAGCGCTACTAGCGGGGGCAATGAGCAGTTCTTC. Translation: CASSATSGGNEQFF.

The sample holds many counts of this clonotype. V and J are TRBV24-1 and TRBJ2-7; weak D call: TRBD2 (5 bases). V was clipped by 4 bases and J by 2 bases, with 8 bases between them. The CDR3 has 13 residues. Germline lookup yields CDR1 KGHDR and CDR2 SFDVKD. CDR3 sequence (DNA): TGTGCCACCAGTGACTCCGGGACCTACGAGCAGTACTTC. Its protein product is CATSDSGTYEQYF.

V usage is TRBV7-9 and J usage is TRBJ2-7; perhaps D is TRBD1 or TRBD2 (5 bases each). Trimming shortened V by 5 bases and J by 4 bases, and 18 bases separated the two germline ends. The CDR3 runs 15 residues. Germline V gene lookup returns CDR1 SEHNR and CDR2 FQNEAQ (reference sequence). The CDR3 reads CASSPSVRGPYEQYV. The CDR3 DNA reads TGTGCCAGCAGCCCTAGTGTTCGGGGCCCTTACGAGCAGTACGTC.

This clonotype was recorded at least ten times. The chain links TRBV12-3 or TRBV12-4 to TRBJ2-1; D gene unclear. The CDR3 is 13 amino acids. Deletions cut 5 bases from V and 2 bases from J, with 7 bases between. The CDR3 DNA reads as TGTGCCAGCAGTGTGACCCCCTACAATGAGCAGTTCTTC. Residues: CASSVTPYNEQFF.

This clonotype was picked up many times. CDR3 nucleotide sequence: TGTGCCAGCAGCTTATCAGGGAATCAGCCCCAGCATTTT. It codes for CASSLSGNQPQHF. The chain joins TRBV7-2 to TRBJ1-5, with a weak D call TRBD1 (5 bases). With 2 bases removed from V and 4 bases from J, the gap between germline ends came to 6 bases. The CDR3 runs to 13 residues. The germline CDR1 and CDR2 sequences are SGHTA and FQGNSA.

This clonotype was detected many times. The chain recombines TRBV12-3 or TRBV12-4 with TRBJ2-7; TRBD1 aligns across 7 bases. V shed 3 bases and J 5 bases; nucleotides not matched to a gene: 4. The CDR3 loop spans 13 amino acids. CDR3 nucleotides: TGTGCCAGCAGTTTCACAGGGGCCCACGAGCAGTACTTC. Its translation: CASSFTGAHEQYF.